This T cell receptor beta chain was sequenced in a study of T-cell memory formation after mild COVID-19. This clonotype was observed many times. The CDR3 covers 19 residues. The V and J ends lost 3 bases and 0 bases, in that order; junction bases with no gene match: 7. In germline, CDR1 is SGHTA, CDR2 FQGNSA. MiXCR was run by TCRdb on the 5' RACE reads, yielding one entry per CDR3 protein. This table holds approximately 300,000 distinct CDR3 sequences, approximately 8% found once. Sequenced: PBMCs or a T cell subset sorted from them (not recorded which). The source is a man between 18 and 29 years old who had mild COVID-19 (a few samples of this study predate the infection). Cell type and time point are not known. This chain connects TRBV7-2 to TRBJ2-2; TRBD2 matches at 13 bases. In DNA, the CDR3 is TGTGCCAGCAGCTTTGGACTAGCGGGGGTTATCGCGAACACCGGGGAGCTGTTTTTT. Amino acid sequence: CASSFGLAGVIANTGELFF. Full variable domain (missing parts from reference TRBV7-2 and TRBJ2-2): GAGVSQSPSNKVTEKGKDVELRCDPISGHTALYWYRQSLGQGLEFLIYFQGNSAPDKSGLPSDRFSAERTGGSVSTLTIQRTQQEDSAVYLCASSFGLAGVIANTGELFFGEGSRLTVL.